The 11 T cell receptor beta chains below were found in one sample sequenced in a study of shared clonotypes between healthy human individuals. Assay used: immunoSEQ multiplex PCR; TCRdb lists only in-frame clones, some missing. The repertoire consists of 2 million to 2.5 million clones, with approximately 95% occurring once and the leading ten covering about 1.1%. Positively selected for CCR7, the CD45RO-negative cells used as naive CD8 cells excluded terminally differentiated effector memory CD45RA+ cells. The specimen sequenced was naive CD8+ T cells sorted from blood. The receptors shown here come from a young man in good health.

This sequence joins TRBV7-9 and TRBJ2-7; 9 positions agree with TRBD2. Germline loops: CDR1 SEHNR, CDR2 FQNEAQ (reference sequence). With 0 bases clipped from V and 4 bases from J, the junction kept 7 bases outside the gene matches. The CDR3 is made up of 16 amino acids. For the CDR3, the DNA is TGTGCCAGCAGCTTAGCGCGGGGGGGACGGTTATACGAGCAGTACTTC. It yields the protein CASSLARGGRLYEQYF.

This chain connects TRBV30 to TRBJ2-7; 9 bases fit TRBD1. Germline V gene lookup returns CDR1 GTSNPN and CDR2 SVGIG (reference sequence). This CDR3 region has 14 residues. The V and J ends lost 3 bases and 3 bases, in that order; junction bases with no gene match: 6. CDR3 coding DNA: TGTGCCTGGAGAGAAACAGGGGGCGGCTACGAGCAGTACTTC. The encoded protein is CAWRETGGGYEQYF.

For this clone: This sample includes further DNA sequences coding for the same CDR3. The chain carries TRBV27 and TRBJ1-1, with D hard to call. V was pared by 6 bases and J by 0 bases, with 14 bases between. CDR1 MNHEY and CDR2 SMNVEV come from the germline V gene (reference sequence). CDR3 size: 15 residues. The CDR3 loop is CASSLIGGLNTEAFF. The CDR3 coding sequence is TGTGCCAGCAGCCTTATCGGAGGATTGAACACTGAAGCTTTCTTT.

The chain couples TRBV2 to TRBJ2-7, with TRBD2 as a possible D gene (5 bases). This CDR3 contains 14 residues. CDR1 and CDR2 (germline): SNHLY, FYNNEI. V was shortened by 8 bases and J by 2 bases, with 16 bases between the two germline ends. The DNA of the CDR3 is TGTGCCAGCTTCCTAGCCTTTCAAACCTACGAGCAGTACTTC. It is translated as CASFLAFQTYEQYF.

About this clone itself: Within the sample, other DNA sequences also encode this same CDR3. The chain employs TRBV6-5 and TRBJ2-1; possibly TRBD1 or TRBD2 for D (5 bases each). V shed 3 bases and J shed 3 bases, with 6 bases lying between them. The germline V gene encodes CDR1 MNHEY and CDR2 SVGAGI. The CDR3 is 13 amino acids. The CDR3 DNA reads as TGTGCCAGCAGTTATGGGGGCTACAATGAGCAGTTCTTC. Translating gives CASSYGGYNEQFF.

The chain has TRBV13 and TRBJ2-2; 9 nucleotides match TRBD2. The germline CDR1 and CDR2 sequences are PRHDT and FYEKMQ (reference sequence). There are 17 residues in the CDR3. J gave up 6 bases and V 0 bases, and 8 bases lay outside the gene matches. The CDR3 sequence: CASSLGLAGTLSGELFF. In DNA form, the CDR3 reads TGTGCCAGCAGCTTAGGGCTAGCGGGGACTCTTTCCGGGGAGCTGTTTTTT.

The rearrangement uses TRBV13 and TRBJ2-7; D unclear. The CDR3 extends over 14 amino acids. From germline, CDR1 is PRHDT and CDR2 FYEKMQ (reference sequence). Deletions cut 5 bases from V and 3 bases from J, with 14 bases between. The DNA for the CDR3 is TGTGCCAGCAGCCAACAGATGAAGCACTACGAGCAGTACTTC. Translating gives CASSQQMKHYEQYF. Drawing the rest from reference TRBV13 and TRBJ2-7, the complete variable domain is AAGVIQSPRHLIKEKRETATLKCYPIPRHDTVYWYQQGPGQDPQFLISFYEKMQSDKGSIPDRFSAQQFSDYHSELNMSSLELGDSALYFCASSQQMKHYEQYFGPGTRLTVT.

The V and J genes are TRBV4-1 and TRBJ2-7; D gene unclear. Germline V lookup: CDR1 MGHRA, CDR2 YSYEKL. V lost 4 bases to trimming and J lost 2 bases, with 18 bases between them. This CDR3 has 16 residues. CDR3 loop: CASSPGGGIGTYEQYF. CDR3 nucleotide sequence: TGCGCCAGCAGCCCGGGCGGCGGTATTGGAACCTACGAGCAGTACTTC.

The gene calls are TRBV4-3 and TRBJ2-1; maybe TRBD1 (5 bases). Looked up from germline, CDR1 is LGHNA and CDR2 is YSLEER. V was pared by 3 bases and J by 0 bases, with 12 bases between. The CDR3 has 16 amino acids. The DNA of the CDR3 is TGCGCCAGCAGCCAGGGGCTAAGTCCCTCCTACAATGAGCAGTTCTTC. This translates into CASSQGLSPSYNEQFF.

The genes are TRBV6-6 and TRBJ2-1; 8 nucleotides agree with TRBD2. CDR3 length: 11 residues. Trimming removed 2 bases from V and 15 bases from J; junction bases left unmatched: 3. In germline, CDR1 is MNHNY, CDR2 SVGAGI (reference sequence). CDR3 DNA sequence: TGTGCCAGCAGTTACGAGCGGGAGAGGTTCTTC. Residues: CASSYERERFF.

The chain links TRBV4-1 to TRBJ2-7, with D possibly matching TRBD2 (6 bases). The CDR3 totals 15 residues. V lost 3 bases and J 0 bases, leaving 12 bases between the germline ends. CDR1 and CDR2 (germline): MGHRA, YSYEKL. This chain's CDR3 is CASSQQDGGSYEQYF. CDR3 DNA: TGCGCCAGCAGCCAGCAAGACGGGGGCTCCTACGAGCAGTACTTC.